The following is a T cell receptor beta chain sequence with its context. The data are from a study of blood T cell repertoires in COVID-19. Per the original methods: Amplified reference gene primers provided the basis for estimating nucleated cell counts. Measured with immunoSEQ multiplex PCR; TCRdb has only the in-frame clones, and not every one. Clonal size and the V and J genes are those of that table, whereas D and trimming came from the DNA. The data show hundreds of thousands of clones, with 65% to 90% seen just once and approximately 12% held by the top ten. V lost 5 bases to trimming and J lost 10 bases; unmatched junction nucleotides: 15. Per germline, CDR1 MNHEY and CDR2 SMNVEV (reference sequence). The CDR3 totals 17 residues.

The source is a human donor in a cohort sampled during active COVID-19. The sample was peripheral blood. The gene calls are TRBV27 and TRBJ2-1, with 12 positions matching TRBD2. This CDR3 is CASSPTSGRMRNSEQFF. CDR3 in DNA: TGTGCCAGCAGTCCCACTAGCGGGAGGATGAGGAATTCGGAGCAGTTCTTC.